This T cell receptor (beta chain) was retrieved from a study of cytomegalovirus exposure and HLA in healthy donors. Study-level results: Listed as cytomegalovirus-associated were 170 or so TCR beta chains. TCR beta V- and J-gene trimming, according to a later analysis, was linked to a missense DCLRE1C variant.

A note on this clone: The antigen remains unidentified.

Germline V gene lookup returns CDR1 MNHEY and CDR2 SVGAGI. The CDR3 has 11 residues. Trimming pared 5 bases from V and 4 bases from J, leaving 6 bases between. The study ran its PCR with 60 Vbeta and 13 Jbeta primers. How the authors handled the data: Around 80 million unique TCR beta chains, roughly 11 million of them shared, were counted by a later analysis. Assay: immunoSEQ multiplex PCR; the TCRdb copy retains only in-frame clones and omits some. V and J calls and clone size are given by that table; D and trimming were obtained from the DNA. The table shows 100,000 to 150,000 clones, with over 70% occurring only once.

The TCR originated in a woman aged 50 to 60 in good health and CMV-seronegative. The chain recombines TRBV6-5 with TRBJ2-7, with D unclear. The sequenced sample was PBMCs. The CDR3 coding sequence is TGTGCCAGCAGTAATAAATACGAGCAGTACTTC. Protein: CASSNKYEQYF.